These 13 T cell receptor beta chains were all obtained from the same sample, sequenced in a study of T cells in Graves' hyperthyroidism and ophthalmopathy. Amplification of TCR beta CDR3 regions used RNA as the template. The HTBI primer set served for first-round RT-PCR of the TCR CDR3. TCRdb re-analysed the multiplex PCR reads in MiXCR, keeping a single row per CDR3 protein. The sample contains more than 500,000 distinct CDR3 sequences, around 15% of which appear only once. The specimen was blood. Every receptor here comes from a woman aged 40 to 50 with Graves' hyperthyroidism.

This clonotype was seen a few times. The chain combines TRBV20-1 with TRBJ2-7; possibly TRBD1 or TRBD2 for D (5 bases each). In germline, CDR1 is DFQATT, CDR2 SNEGSKA (reference sequence). Trimming left V 7 bases short and J 5 bases short, with 12 bases between. This CDR3 spans 11 amino acids. CDR3 sequence (DNA): TGCAGTGGCCAGGGACCTGACGAGCAGTACTTC. Protein: CSGQGPDEQYF.

In its sample, this clonotype was seen many times. The chain uses TRBV24-1 and TRBJ2-3; the D gene could be TRBD1 or TRBD2 (5 bases each). The V gene's germline CDR1 is KGHDR and CDR2 SFDVKD. Deletions cut 9 bases from V and 5 bases from J, with 17 bases between. The CDR3 runs to 14 residues. CDR3 residues: CATSSGREIDTQYF. The CDR3 nucleotides are TGTGCCACCTCCTCCGGCAGGGAGATAGATACGCAGTATTTT.

At least ten counts were recorded for this clonotype. J is TRBJ1-5 and V is TRBV6-6, with a tentative D call TRBD1 (5 bases). The V end was cut by 0 bases, the J end by 2 bases, with 8 bases between. The CDR3 length is 15 residues. Germline CDR1 is MNHNY and CDR2 is SVGAGI (reference sequence). This CDR3 reads CASSYSGVGNQPQHF. The CDR3 DNA is TGTGCCAGCAGTTACTCGGGGGTGGGCAATCAGCCCCAGCATTTT.

This clonotype was observed a few times. CDR3 sequence reads: CSAQTAGGSGANVLTF. The CDR3 DNA follows: TGCAGTGCCCAGACGGCAGGGGGTTCTGGGGCCAACGTCCTGACTTTC. This chain uses TRBV20-1 with TRBJ2-6, with TRBD1 matching 7 bases. CDR1 and CDR2 from the germline V gene are DFQATT and SNEGSKA (reference sequence). The CDR3 is 16 residues long. J gave up 1 base and V 6 bases, and 9 bases lay outside the gene matches.

This clonotype was detected ten times or more. J is TRBJ2-7 and V is TRBV5-1; 9 bases align to TRBD1. The CDR3 spans 15 residues. The V gene end was trimmed by 2 bases and the J gene end by 5 bases; junction bases not matched to a gene: 8. The germline CDR1 and CDR2 sequences are SGHRS and YFSETQ. Here the CDR3 reads CASSLHRDRANEQYF. Here the CDR3 DNA reads TGCGCCAGCAGCTTACACCGGGACAGGGCTAACGAGCAGTACTTC.

This clonotype occurred a few times. The chain carries TRBV4-2 and TRBJ2-5; D call uncertain. V was clipped by 1 base and J by 5 bases, with 14 bases between them. Per the germline V gene, CDR1 is LGHNA and CDR2 is YNFKEQ. The CDR3 is 15 residues long. The CDR3 protein is CASSQGSDHLETQYF. The CDR3 region has the DNA TGTGCCAGCAGCCAAGGTTCGGACCACCTCGAGACCCAGTACTTC.

This clonotype was detected only a few times. The chain employs TRBV15 and TRBJ1-1; possibly TRBD1 for D (5 bases). The CDR3 is 16 amino acids. Germline CDR1 and CDR2: LNHNV and YYDKDF (reference sequence). V dropped 1 base and J dropped 1 base, with 13 bases sitting between them. CDR3 coding DNA: TGTGCCACCAGCAGAGGTACAGGATTGGCGAACACTGAAGCTTTCTTT. Its protein product is CATSRGTGLANTEAFF.

This clonotype has ten or more counts. At one boundary the junction diverges from the germline segment, which might be a read error. V usage is TRBV5-1 and J usage is TRBJ2-2; D gene uncertain. The CDR3 has 13 residues. Germline CDR1 is SGHRS and CDR2 is YFSETQ. CDR3 residues: CASSSMNTGELFF. CDR3 sequence (DNA): TGTGCCAGCAGTTCCATGAACACCGGGGAGCTGTTTTTT.

This clonotype was recorded at least ten times. The chain carries TRBV2 and TRBJ2-1; D gene ambiguous. The ends were cut back, 8 bases at V and 7 bases at J, with 9 bases in the middle. The CDR3 extends over 11 amino acids. CDR1 SNHLY and CDR2 FYNNEI come from the germline V gene. The CDR3 protein is CASGPENEQFF. The CDR3 DNA is TGTGCCAGCGGCCCCGAGAATGAGCAGTTCTTC.

This clonotype was recorded many times. The chain recombines TRBV7-6 with TRBJ1-1; TRBD1 aligns across 7 bases. Losses at the gene ends were 5 bases for V and 2 bases for J; bases not matched to a gene: 17. The CDR3 spans 18 residues. Germline V CDR1 and CDR2: SGHVS, FNYEAQ. CDR3 region: CASSVRAGGVRPNTEAFF. The DNA for the CDR3 is TGTGCCAGCAGCGTGAGAGCAGGGGGGGTGCGGCCCAACACTGAAGCTTTCTTT.

This clonotype was recorded many times. The rearrangement uses TRBV5-1 and TRBJ1-2, with no clear D. The CDR3 runs 14 residues. Trimming removed 0 bases from V and 5 bases from J, with 11 bases in between. Germline CDR1 reads SGHRS; CDR2 reads YFSETQ. CDR3: CASSLAGEPYGYTF. The CDR3 DNA reads as TGCGCCAGCAGCTTGGCCGGAGAGCCGTATGGCTACACCTTC.

This clonotype was seen at least ten times. This chain links TRBV7-2 with TRBJ2-2, with 13 bases that match TRBD2. Germline V gene data show CDR1 as SGHTA and CDR2 as FQGNSA. CDR3 size: 16 residues. V lost 5 bases, J lost 1 base, and 1 base stayed unmatched. CDR3 amino acids: CASSRTSGRNTGELFF. CDR3 bases: TGTGCCAGCAGCCGGACTAGCGGGAGGAACACCGGGGAGCTGTTTTTT. Full variable domain (remainder filled in from reference TRBV7-2 and TRBJ2-2): GAGVSQSPSNKVTEKGKDVELRCDPISGHTALYWYRQSLGQGLEFLIYFQGNSAPDKSGLPSDRFSAERTGGSVSTLTIQRTQQEDSAVYLCASSRTSGRNTGELFFGEGSRLTVL.

With regard to this clonotype: This may come from a read error, since a much larger clone is one base off. A read error is likely, as this CDR3 ends without the conserved phenylalanine or tryptophan. The chain couples TRBV20-1 to TRBJ2-7; 10 nucleotides align to TRBD2. Germline V gives CDR1 DFQATT, CDR2 SNEGSKA (reference sequence). Trimming cost V 8 bases and J 0 bases; bases outside gene matches: 10. CDR3 length equals 15 residues. CDR3 nucleotide sequence: TGCAGTCCCATCCCGGGACTAGCGCTCTCCTACGAGCAGTACCTC. Protein: CSPIPGLALSYEQYL.